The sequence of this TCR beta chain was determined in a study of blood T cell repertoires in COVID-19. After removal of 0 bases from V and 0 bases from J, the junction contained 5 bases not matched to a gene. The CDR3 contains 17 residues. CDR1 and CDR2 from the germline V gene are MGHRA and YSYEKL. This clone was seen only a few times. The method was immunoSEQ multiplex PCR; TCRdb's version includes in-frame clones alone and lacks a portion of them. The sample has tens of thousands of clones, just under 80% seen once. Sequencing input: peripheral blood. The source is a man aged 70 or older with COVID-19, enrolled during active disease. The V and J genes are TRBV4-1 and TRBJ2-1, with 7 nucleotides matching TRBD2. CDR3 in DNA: TGCGCCAGCAGCCAAGATTCCCTAGCGGTCTCCTACAATGAGCAGTTCTTC. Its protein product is CASSQDSLAVSYNEQFF.